Below, 26 T cell receptor beta chains from the same sample are listed, as sequenced in a study of Tregs in tolerant kidney transplant recipients. Only in-frame clones appear in the TCRdb table, and some are missing; sequencing was by immunoSEQ multiplex PCR. The sample data list under 55,000 clones. Sequences were derived from CD4+ T cells from blood, sampled before the transplant. The receptors here all came from a human donor who received a combined kidney and bone marrow transplant.

Remarks on this clone: The read ends 3 residues early relative to the CDR3; the germline J gene fills the gap. The V call is TRBV5-1, the J call TRBJ1-1, with 9 bases lining up with TRBD1. The CDR3 loop spans 14 amino acids. Germline V gene sequence: CDR1 SGHRS, CDR2 YFSETQ. With V trimmed by 6 bases and J by 2 bases, 5 bases remained unmatched. The sequenced CDR3 bases are TGCGCCAGCACTAGGGACAGGGTTAACACTGAA. Its translation: CASTRDRVNTE. The full-length CDR3 reads as CASTRDRVNTEAFF.

With regard to this clone: The CDR3 extends 3 residues past the end of the read, so its final part is completed from the germline J gene. The V and J genes are TRBV29-1 and TRBJ1-1; 10 nucleotides match TRBD1. With V trimmed by 1 base and J by 5 bases, 4 bases remained unmatched. Germline V gives CDR1 SQVTM, CDR2 ANQGSEA. The CDR3 runs to 14 residues. The CDR3 bases that were read are TGCAGCGTTGAAGGAGGGACAGGGGAAACTGAA. It translates to CSVEGGTGETE. The whole CDR3 protein is CSVEGGTGETEAFF.

Comments on this clone: The read terminates 3 residues ahead of where the CDR3 ends, so the germline J gene completes it. The chain carries TRBV29-1 and TRBJ2-3; D may be TRBD2 (6 bases). V lost 0 bases to trimming and J lost 6 bases, with 13 bases between them. This CDR3 region has 14 residues. Germline V gene sequence: CDR1 SQVTM, CDR2 ANQGSEA. Partial CDR3 DNA: TGCAGCGTTGAAGATATTGGTGGGGGGGATACG. Protein product: CSVEDIGGGDT. The whole CDR3 is CSVEDIGGGDTQYF.

Details on this clone: The read gets to within 3 residues of the CDR3 end, and the germline J gene fills in the rest. V gene TRBV5-1 combines with J gene TRBJ1-3; D uncertain. Germline lookup yields CDR1 SGHRS and CDR2 YFSETQ. The CDR3 consists of 15 residues. Trimming took 0 bases from V and 4 from J, leaving 11 bases between them. CDR3: CASSLDSLPGNTIYF. Incomplete CDR3 DNA: TGCGCCAGCAGCTTGGACAGTCTTCCAGGAAACACC.

About this clone itself: The read ends 3 residues shy of where the CDR3 ends; the end is completed using the germline J gene. The chain joins TRBV19 to TRBJ1-6; 7 nucleotides line up with TRBD1. With V trimmed by 3 bases and J by 1 base, 3 bases remained unmatched. Germline-derived CDR1 and CDR2 are LNHDA and SQIVND (reference sequence). CDR3 length: 16 residues. The sequenced part of the CDR3 DNA is TGTGCCAGTAGTATGACAGGGCCGTCCTATAATTCACCC. Its protein product is CASSMTGPSYNSP. The CDR3, in full, reads CASSMTGPSYNSPLHF.

A word on this clone: The CDR3 end falls 3 residues outside the read, so it is completed with the germline J gene. This rearrangement joins TRBV19 to TRBJ1-4; D is uncertain. The CDR3 runs 13 residues. Between the trimmed V and J ends, which lost 10 bases and 6 bases, there was a span of 15 bases. Germline V gene sequence: CDR1 LNHDA, CDR2 SQIVND (reference sequence). CDR3: CATSTGRHEKLFF. The part of the CDR3 DNA that was read is TGTGCCACCTCGACGGGGAGACATGAAAAA.

Worth noting for this clone: The read comes to an end 3 residues before the CDR3 does, leaving the germline J gene to fill in the end. The J gene is TRBJ2-7, the V gene TRBV19; 10 bases line up with TRBD1. The CDR3 runs 14 residues. J lost 3 bases, V lost 8 bases, and 7 bases had no gene match. Germline V gene data show CDR1 as LNHDA and CDR2 as SQIVND (reference sequence). This chain's CDR3 is CASSTTGGGYEQYF. CDR3 DNA, as far as it was read: TGTGCCAGTTCGACGACAGGGGGCGGCTACGAG.

To note about this clone: The read comes to an end 3 residues before the CDR3 does, leaving the germline J gene to fill in the end. The chain joins TRBV7-6 to TRBJ2-5; 7 bases align to TRBD2. The CDR3 is 13 residues long. Looked up from germline, CDR1 is SGHVS and CDR2 is FNYEAQ. V dropped 4 bases and J dropped 2; count of bases not matched to a gene: 1. The CDR3 region is CASSWGGQETQYF. Partial CDR3 DNA: TGTGCCAGCAGCTGGGGGGGTCAAGAGACC.

Regarding this clone: From the germline J gene comes the end of the CDR3, since the read stops 3 residues before it. This chain links TRBV6-2 or TRBV6-3 with TRBJ2-3; tentatively, D is TRBD2 (6 bases). CDR1 and CDR2 (germline): MNHEY, SVGEGT. Trimming took 6 bases from V and 2 from J, leaving 18 bases between them. The CDR3 length is 16 residues. CDR3 DNA, as far as it was read: TGTGCCAGCAGGCCCTGGGCAGCGGGTACCACAGATACG. Translating gives CASRPWAAGTTDT. The full CDR3 protein is CASRPWAAGTTDTQYF.

Points on this clone: Read data end 3 residues before the CDR3 end; the end is taken from the germline J gene. The V and J genes are TRBV19 and TRBJ2-7; the D gene is possibly TRBD1 (5 bases). The CDR3 is 14 residues long. The germline gives CDR1 LNHDA, CDR2 SQIVND (reference sequence). V lost 5 bases and J lost 4, with 15 bases in between. CDR3 bases read: TGTGCCAGTAGTGTCGAGACAGAATCATACGAG. Residues: CASSVETESYE. The full-length CDR3 reads as CASSVETESYEQYF.

As regards this clone: The read ends 3 residues before the CDR3 terminus; that terminus is restored from the germline J gene. V gene TRBV5-1 combines with J gene TRBJ1-4; possibly TRBD1 for D (6 bases). CDR3 length equals 15 residues. Germline CDR1 SGHRS, CDR2 YFSETQ. The ends were cut back, 4 bases at V and 4 bases at J, with 14 bases in the middle. Partial CDR3 DNA: TGCGCCAGCAGCACAACAGGGTTGGGTAATGAAAAA. Translation gives CASSTTGLGNEK. The whole CDR3 region reads CASSTTGLGNEKLFF.

For this clone: Read data end 3 residues before the CDR3 end; the end is taken from the germline J gene. This chain joins TRBV5-1 and TRBJ2-1; maybe TRBD1 (6 bases). The CDR3 is made up of 15 amino acids. Per germline, CDR1 SGHRS and CDR2 YFSETQ. V was trimmed by 0 bases and J by 9 bases, leaving 16 bases between them. CDR3 in amino acids: CASSLDTGSHAEQFF. The sequenced CDR3 bases are TGCGCCAGCAGCTTGGATACAGGGTCTCACGCTGAG.

Concerning this clone: Read data end 3 residues before the CDR3 end; the end is taken from the germline J gene. The chain has TRBV5-1 and TRBJ2-3, with TRBD1 matching over 8 bases. The V segment lost 3 bases and the J segment 5 bases; nucleotides outside the gene matches: 8. Germline CDR1 SGHRS, CDR2 YFSETQ. The CDR3 is made up of 15 amino acids. The sequenced CDR3 bases are TGCGCCAGCAGCTCACTTAGCAGGGGGCAAGATACG. It translates to CASSSLSRGQDT. The CDR3 reads in full as CASSSLSRGQDTQYF.

As for this clone: The CDR3 end lies 3 residues beyond the end of the read and is filled in from the germline J gene. This chain links TRBV19 with TRBJ1-3; the match to TRBD1 covers 9 bases. The J segment lost 0 bases and the V segment lost 5 bases, leaving 5 bases of the junction unmatched. CDR1 is LNHDA and CDR2 is SQIVND in the germline V gene (reference sequence). The CDR3 spans 16 residues. Partial CDR3 DNA: TGTGCCAGTAGTCCGCGGACAGGGGCCTCTGGAAACACC. It yields the protein CASSPRTGASGNT. The CDR3 reads in full as CASSPRTGASGNTIYF.

Remarks on this clone: Sequencing ends 3 residues short of the CDR3 end; the germline J gene provides the rest. The V call is TRBV6-2 or TRBV6-3, the J call TRBJ2-1; 9 bases line up with TRBD2. Germline CDR1 reads MNHEY; CDR2 reads SVGEGT. The CDR3 extends over 15 amino acids. The V segment lost 7 bases and the J segment 7 bases; nucleotides outside the gene matches: 11. The part of the CDR3 DNA that was read is TGTGCCAGCAATAGCGGGAGAGATCGTCGGAATGAG. As protein: CASNSGRDRRNE. The whole CDR3 reads CASNSGRDRRNEQFF.

Incomplete CDR3 DNA: TGTGCCAGCAGCTTGGTCGGGTTGAACACCGGGGAG. This gives the protein CASSLVGLNTGE. The full CDR3 is CASSLVGLNTGELFF. The V call is TRBV5-6, the J call TRBJ2-2; no clear D. The DNA ends 3 residues before the CDR3 does, and the rest of the CDR3 is filled in from the germline J gene. The CDR3 consists of 15 residues. Germline V CDR1 and CDR2: SGHDT, YYEEEE. V was trimmed by 0 bases and J by 1 base, leaving 7 bases between them.

Remarks on this clone: The read ends 3 residues before the CDR3 terminus; that terminus is restored from the germline J gene. V gene TRBV18 combines with J gene TRBJ2-2, with 7 bases aligning to TRBD1. The CDR3 spans 13 residues. The ends lost 5 bases at V and 6 bases at J; junction bases unmatched: 3. Germline loops: CDR1 KGHSH, CDR2 LQKENI. Incomplete CDR3 DNA: TGTGCCAGCTCAGGTGGACAGGCCGGGGAG. This sequence encodes CASSGGQAGE. Given in full, the CDR3 is CASSGGQAGELFF.

Worth noting for this clone: The read terminates 3 residues ahead of where the CDR3 ends, so the germline J gene completes it. The J gene is TRBJ1-5, the V gene TRBV30; D call uncertain. The CDR3 length is 13 residues. Looked up from germline, CDR1 is GTSNPN and CDR2 is SVGIG (reference sequence). With 1 base removed from V and 6 bases from J, the gap between germline ends came to 10 bases. The covered CDR3 bases are TGTGCCTGGAGTGCAGGAGGGTTTCAGCCC. It yields the protein CAWSAGGFQP. The whole CDR3 protein reads CAWSAGGFQPQHF.

About this clone itself: The sequenced fragment ends 3 residues before the CDR3 boundary, so the rest is inferred from the germline J gene. The V and J genes are TRBV18 and TRBJ2-7; unclear D gene. This CDR3 region has 12 residues. V was trimmed by 6 bases and J by 2 bases, leaving 8 bases between them. Germline-derived CDR1 and CDR2 are KGHSH and LQKENI. The sequenced CDR3 bases are TGTGCCAGCTCCTCTACCCCCTACGAG. Its translation: CASSSTPYE. In full, the CDR3 is CASSSTPYEQYF. The variable domain in full, completed from reference TRBV18 and TRBJ2-7, reads NAGVMQNPRHLVRRRGQEARLRCSPMKGHSHVYWYRQLPEEGLKFMVYLQKENIIDESGMPKERFSAEFPKEGPSILRIQQVVRGDSAAYFCASSSTPYEQYFGPGTRLTVT.

Concerning this clone itself: The read halts 3 residues ahead of the CDR3 end, with the missing end drawn from the germline J gene. The V call is TRBV19, the J call TRBJ2-1, with 9 bases fitting TRBD2. Germline loops: CDR1 LNHDA, CDR2 SQIVND (reference sequence). J lost 6 bases, V lost 4 bases, and 13 bases had no gene match. The CDR3 totals 17 residues. Partial CDR3 DNA: TGTGCCAGTAGTAATCCCTCTATAGCGGGAGTTCTCAATGAG. It encodes CASSNPSIAGVLNE. The complete CDR3 reads CASSNPSIAGVLNEQFF. The whole variable domain, remainder taken from reference TRBV19 and TRBJ2-1, is DGGITQSPKYLFRKEGQNVTLSCEQNLNHDAMYWYRQDPGQGLRLIYYSQIVNDFQKGDIAEGYSVSREKKESFPLTVTSAQKNPTAFYLCASSNPSIAGVLNEQFFGPGTRLTVL.

In the case of this clone: The observed sequence ends 3 residues before the CDR3 terminus, with the missing tail filled in from the germline J gene. The V gene is TRBV18, the J gene TRBJ1-2; the D is unclear. Trimming cost V 4 bases and J 0 bases, with 15 bases left between them. Germline lookup yields CDR1 KGHSH and CDR2 LQKENI. The CDR3 contains 16 residues. The part of the CDR3 DNA that was read is TGTGCCAGCTCACTCAGTGCAGGCCCAGCTAACTATGGC. Translating it yields CASSLSAGPANYG. The CDR3 in its entirety is CASSLSAGPANYGYTF.

CDR3 DNA (partial): TGTGCCAGCAGCTTAGAGGTGGCCCATTCACCC. Protein sequence: CASSLEVAHSP. Given in full, the CDR3 is CASSLEVAHSPLHF. The genes are TRBV11-2 and TRBJ1-6; the D is unclear. The read is 3 residues too short to cover the CDR3 end, so that end is filled in from the germline J gene. Germline V lookup: CDR1 SGHAT, CDR2 FQNNGV. The CDR3 covers 14 residues. Between the trimmed V and J ends, which lost 0 bases and 8 bases, there was a span of 8 bases.

A note on this clone: The read stops 3 residues short of the end of the CDR3; the missing end is completed from the germline J gene. The chain joins TRBV10-3 to TRBJ1-2, with D possibly matching TRBD1 (5 bases). This CDR3 contains 15 residues. V gave up 9 bases and J gave up 3 bases, with 20 bases separating them. CDR1 and CDR2 from the germline V gene are ENHRY and SYGVKD. The sequenced part of the CDR3 DNA is TGTGCCATTTCCCCCTCTAAAGGGGATGACTATGGC. It encodes CAISPSKGDDYG. The whole CDR3 protein is CAISPSKGDDYGYTF.

The sequenced CDR3 bases are TGTGCCTGGAGTGTACGCGGGGGCGCGGGTGAAAAA. It translates to CAWSVRGGAGEK. The full CDR3 sequence reads CAWSVRGGAGEKLFF. The J gene is TRBJ1-4, the V gene TRBV30; possible D gene TRBD1, 6 bases. The read ends 3 residues early relative to the CDR3; the germline J gene fills the gap. The ends were cut back, 0 bases at V and 7 bases at J, with 15 bases in the middle. This CDR3 contains 15 residues. Germline assignment: CDR1 GTSNPN and CDR2 SVGIG (reference sequence).

Worth noting for this clone: The CDR3 end is not reached by the read, which stops 3 residues before it; the germline J gene fills it in. The chain joins TRBV6-2 or TRBV6-3 to TRBJ1-4, with a tentative D call TRBD1 (6 bases). The CDR3 totals 14 residues. Germline CDR1 and CDR2: MNHEY and SVGEGT. Trimming took 6 bases from V and 4 from J, leaving 12 bases between them. The covered CDR3 bases are TGTGCCAGCAGCCCGACAGGCTTTAATGAAAAA. Translation gives CASSPTGFNEK. The whole CDR3 protein is CASSPTGFNEKLFF.

Turning to this clone: Read sequence stops 3 residues before the CDR3 end, and the germline J gene provides the missing end. The J gene is TRBJ2-7, the V gene TRBV29-1; 12 positions match TRBD1. V shed 2 bases and J 5 bases; nucleotides not matched to a gene: 10. CDR1 is SQVTM and CDR2 is ANQGSEA in the germline V gene. This CDR3 comprises 16 residues. The CDR3 sequence is CSVEKNWGTGGHEQYF. The sequenced part of the CDR3 DNA is TGCAGCGTTGAAAAGAACTGGGGGACAGGGGGCCACGAG.